This TCR beta chain was sequenced in a study of T cell repertoires in cytomegalovirus infection. Looking at the study overall: Well-studied HLA-B-restricted epitopes and recently identified HLA-C-restricted epitopes of CMV were both used in the study. Study-wide results and caveats: CMV-specific TCR beta clonotypes restricted by HLA-C were the ones dominating the ex vivo response. The cumulative frequency of public TCR beta families distinguished individuals who carried CMV together with the relevant HLA.

The CDR3 spans 18 residues. Per the germline V gene, CDR1 is SGHVS and CDR2 is FQNEAQ. V lost 1 base to trimming and J lost 6 bases, with 22 bases between them. As for this clonotype: Its antigen is not identified.

One entry per CDR3 protein results from TCRdb running MiXCR on the reads. This sample yields around 89,000 distinct CDR3 sequences, of which less than 30% are seen a single time; 65% to 75% belongs to the top ten. Material: CD8+ T cells from cultured PBMCs, obtained from culture after CMV antigen stimulation. The receptor was derived from a human donor in good health (CMV status not recorded). Some clones in this sample may be carry-over from other donors' samples. The chain recombines TRBV7-8 with TRBJ2-1, with TRBD1 as a possible D gene (6 bases). CDR3 region: CASSLDRGVRGEGNEQFF. In nucleotides, the CDR3 is TGTGCCAGCAGCTTAGACCGGGGAGTCAGGGGAGAGGGCAATGAGCAGTTCTTC.